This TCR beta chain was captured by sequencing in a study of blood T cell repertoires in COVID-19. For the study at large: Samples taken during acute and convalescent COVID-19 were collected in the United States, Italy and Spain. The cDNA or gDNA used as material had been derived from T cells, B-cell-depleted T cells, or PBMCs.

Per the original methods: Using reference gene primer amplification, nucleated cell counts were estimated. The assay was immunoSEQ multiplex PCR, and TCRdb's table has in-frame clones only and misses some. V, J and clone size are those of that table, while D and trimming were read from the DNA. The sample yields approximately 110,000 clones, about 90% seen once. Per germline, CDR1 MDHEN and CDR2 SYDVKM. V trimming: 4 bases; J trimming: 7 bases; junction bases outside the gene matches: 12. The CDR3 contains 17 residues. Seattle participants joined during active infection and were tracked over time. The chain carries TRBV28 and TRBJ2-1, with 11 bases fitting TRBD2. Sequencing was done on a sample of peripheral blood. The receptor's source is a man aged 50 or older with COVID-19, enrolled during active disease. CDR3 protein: CASSSSLAGGLENEQFF. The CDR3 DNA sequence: TGTGCCAGCAGTTCGAGTCTAGCGGGAGGCTTGGAGAATGAGCAGTTCTTC. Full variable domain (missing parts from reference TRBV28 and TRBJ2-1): DVKVTQSSRYLVKRTGEKVFLECVQDMDHENMFWYRQDPGLGLRLIYFSYDVKMKEKGDIPEGYSVSREKKERFSLILESASTNQTSMYLCASSSSLAGGLENEQFFGPGTRLTVL.